This T cell receptor beta chain was documented in a study of blood T cells in healthy people across ages. The CDR3 has 13 amino acids. Germline V gene data show CDR1 as SGHRS and CDR2 as YFSETQ. The V and J ends lost 5 bases and 4 bases respectively, with 13 bases between them. Using a J-beta primer mix together with a sample-barcoded 5' primer, a second PCR was run for roughly 7 to 12 cycles. TCRdb passed the 5' RACE reads through MiXCR, listing each CDR3 protein once. The data hold more than 800,000 distinct CDR3 sequences, with 40% to 45% observed a single time. This clonotype originated in a woman aged 55-70 years in good health. Material for sequencing was blood. V gene TRBV5-1 combines with J gene TRBJ2-7, with D maybe TRBD1 (6 bases). The CDR3 sequence: CASSRPGHYEQYF. The CDR3 DNA reads as TGCGCCAGCAGTCGCCCGGGACATTACGAGCAGTACTTC.